Below, 31 T cell receptor beta chains from the same sample are listed, as sequenced in a study of shared clonotypes between healthy human individuals (dated by TCRdb to the early 2020s). Libraries were built with the immunoSEQ multiplex PCR assay. In TCRdb, the immuneACCESS table is reduced to in-frame sequences with V and J assigned. These tables do not hold every clone; where another copy was compared, an unresolved V gene accounts for under half, and the others remain unexplained. A total of around 720,000 clones appear in this sample, around 78% of them only once. The ten largest clonotypes hold 1.5% to 2% of the sample. Sequencing was carried out using memory CD4+ T cells sorted from blood. This specimen's cell subset or site label, interpreted: CD45RA-negative fraction. Receptors were obtained from a woman in her twenties or thirties in good health.

The table lists this clone with a few counts. This sequence joins TRBV5-1 and TRBJ2-2, with D maybe TRBD2 (6 bases). Trimming stripped 4 bases from V and 4 bases from J, with 14 bases between. In germline, CDR1 is SGHRS, CDR2 YFSETQ. The CDR3 runs 15 residues. CDR3 DNA: TGCGCCAGCAGCGCGGGGCATGGGGGCACCGGGGAGCTGTTTTTT. Its translation is CASSAGHGGTGELFF.

DNA for the CDR3: TGTGCCAGCAGCTCCAGGGAGGAGCGGCAGTTCTTC. Protein product: CASSSREERQFF. This sequence joins TRBV7-8 and TRBJ2-1; possibly TRBD2 for D (6 bases). The V gene lost 4 bases and the J gene lost 12 bases, with 13 bases spanning the gap. The CDR3 covers 12 residues. In germline, CDR1 is SGHVS, CDR2 FQNEAQ.

The genes are TRBV27 and TRBJ2-7; the match to TRBD2 covers 8 bases. CDR1 MNHEY and CDR2 SMNVEV come from the germline V gene (reference sequence). This CDR3 contains 16 residues. V dropped 5 bases and J dropped 4; count of bases not matched to a gene: 13. CDR3 coding DNA: TGTGCCAGCAGTCCTCCCTCCCGGGAGGGCCGATACGAGCAGTACTTC. Protein product: CASSPPSREGRYEQYF.

This clone has only a few counts. The chain employs TRBV28 and TRBJ2-7; 10 nucleotides match TRBD2. V lost 8 bases and J lost 7; bases outside the gene matches: 11. Germline V gives CDR1 MDHEN, CDR2 SYDVKM. The CDR3 is 14 amino acids. This chain's CDR3 is CASRDLAGAREQYF. Here the CDR3 DNA reads TGTGCCAGCCGAGACCTAGCGGGAGCTCGGGAGCAGTACTTC.

For this clone: Other nucleotide sequences in the sample specify the same CDR3. The rearrangement links TRBV28 to TRBJ2-1, with 11 bases lining up with TRBD1. The V segment lost 4 bases and the J segment 7 bases; nucleotides outside the gene matches: 6. CDR3 length equals 15 residues. Germline V gene sequence: CDR1 MDHEN, CDR2 SYDVKM. CDR3 in DNA: TGTGCCAGCAGTTCGCCGGGACAGGGGGTTAATGAGCAGTTCTTC. Its translation is CASSSPGQGVNEQFF.

This sequence joins TRBV10-1 and TRBJ1-4; 7 bases fit TRBD1. Trimming cost V 3 bases and J 5 bases; bases outside gene matches: 3. This CDR3 is built from 14 residues. Germline V gene data show CDR1 as WNHNN and CDR2 as SYGVQD (reference sequence). Here the CDR3 DNA reads TGCGCCAGCAGTGAACAGGGGCAGAATGAAAAACTGTTTTTT. It encodes CASSEQGQNEKLFF.

The V and J genes are TRBV1 and TRBJ1-2. TRBV1 is shown as a pseudogene. The CDR3 consists of 15 residues. The CDR3 bases are TGCACCAGCAGCCCCGGAAGGGTTAGGGACTATGGCTACACCTTC. Translation: CTSSPGRVRDYGYTF.

There are a few counts of this clone. Here the CDR3 reads CATVEGEASGANVLTF. The CDR3 DNA follows: TGTGCCACCGTGGAAGGGGAAGCCTCTGGGGCCAACGTCCTGACTTTC. The chain employs TRBV28 and TRBJ2-6, with D possibly being TRBD1 (5 bases). The germline gives CDR1 MDHEN, CDR2 SYDVKM. This CDR3 has 16 residues. V lost 10 bases and J lost 0, with 16 bases in between.

The chain combines TRBV19 with TRBJ1-2; 10 bases align to TRBD1. This CDR3 spans 14 amino acids. The germline V gene encodes CDR1 LNHDA and CDR2 SQIVND (reference sequence). V shed 5 bases, J shed 8 bases, and the junction held 8 bases outside the gene matches. CDR3 sequence reads: CASSLPGQGKGYTF. DNA for the CDR3: TGTGCCAGTAGTCTGCCGGGACAGGGGAAAGGCTACACCTTC.

This chain joins TRBV19 and TRBJ2-7, with 9 bases matching TRBD1. Germline V CDR1 and CDR2: LNHDA, SQIVND (reference sequence). The V gene end was trimmed by 5 bases and the J gene end by 6 bases; junction bases not matched to a gene: 8. This CDR3 comprises 14 residues. The CDR3 is CASSPPGTGSEQYF. CDR3 nucleotides: TGTGCCAGTAGTCCTCCGGGGACAGGGAGCGAGCAGTACTTC.

J is TRBJ2-1 and V is TRBV19; TRBD1 aligns across 9 bases. The germline V gene has CDR1 LNHDA and CDR2 SQIVND (reference sequence). The ends lost 7 bases at V and 7 bases at J; junction bases unmatched: 11. The CDR3 consists of 15 residues. The CDR3 DNA reads TGTGCCAGTAAATTCGCCGGGACAGGGTATAATGAGCAGTTCTTC. Its translation is CASKFAGTGYNEQFF.

This clone has only a few counts. The rearrangement joins TRBV5-1 to TRBJ1-1; D remains ambiguous. Germline V gene data show CDR1 as SGHRS and CDR2 as YFSETQ. The CDR3 runs to 14 residues. The V gene lost 2 bases and the J gene lost 3 bases, with 11 bases spanning the gap. The CDR3 DNA reads TGCGCCAGCAGCTTTGTTCAGCTAGACACTGAAGCTTTCTTT. As protein: CASSFVQLDTEAFF.

The chain links TRBV28 to TRBJ2-7, with no clear D. Germline-derived CDR1 and CDR2 are MDHEN and SYDVKM. Trimming removed 4 bases from V and 4 bases from J, with 14 bases in between. The CDR3 contains 14 residues. CDR3 sequence (DNA): TGTGCCAGCAGTTCCCGGTGGATTGAATACGAGCAGTACTTC. Amino acid sequence: CASSSRWIEYEQYF.

The chain is built from TRBV15 and TRBJ2-4, with D perhaps matching TRBD2 (5 bases). Germline CDR1 is LNHNV and CDR2 is YYDKDF (reference sequence). Trimming cost V 0 bases and J 2 bases, with 14 bases left between them. CDR3 length equals 17 residues. CDR3 coding DNA: TGTGCCACCAGCAGAGATACGGACTCCCTTACCAAAAACATTCAGTACTTC. Translated: CATSRDTDSLTKNIQYF.

The V gene is TRBV30, the J gene TRBJ2-1; D unresolved. CDR3 length: 13 amino acids. The germline gives CDR1 GTSNPN, CDR2 SVGIG (reference sequence). With 0 bases removed from V and 9 bases from J, the gap between germline ends came to 12 bases. The CDR3 coding sequence is TGTGCCTGGAGTGTGTCCCGGAGTGGTGAGCAGTTCTTC. This sequence encodes CAWSVSRSGEQFF.

This clone appeared a single time. This chain uses TRBV2 with TRBJ2-3, with unresolved D. CDR3 size: 13 residues. Germline CDR1 SNHLY, CDR2 FYNNEI. Between the trimmed V and J ends, which lost 3 bases and 6 bases, there was a span of 10 bases. The CDR3 bases are TGTGCCAGCAGTGAGGGTCCTGGGGATACGCAGTATTTT. It translates to CASSEGPGDTQYF.

The chain has TRBV19 and TRBJ1-1, with D uncertain. Germline loops: CDR1 LNHDA, CDR2 SQIVND (reference sequence). The V end lost 7 bases, the J end lost 4 bases, and 13 bases lay between the germline ends. This CDR3 contains 13 residues. The CDR3 region is CASKTYSGTEAFF. The CDR3 DNA reads TGTGCCAGTAAGACCTACAGTGGCACTGAAGCTTTCTTT.

The rearrangement uses TRBV11-2 and TRBJ2-3; D tentatively fits TRBD1 or TRBD2 (7 bases each). The V gene lost 5 bases and the J gene lost 6 bases, with 24 bases spanning the gap. The V gene's germline CDR1 is SGHAT and CDR2 FQNNGV. The CDR3 contains 17 residues. The CDR3: CASSRISLSRGGDTQYF. The CDR3 DNA reads TGTGCCAGCAGCCGAATCTCCCTGTCCAGGGGGGGGGATACGCAGTATTTT.

This clone was picked up a small number of times. The chain carries TRBV5-1 and TRBJ2-7; TRBD1 matches at 7 bases. CDR1 and CDR2 (germline): SGHRS, YFSETQ. The CDR3 is 15 amino acids. With 4 bases clipped from V and 4 bases from J, the junction kept 11 bases outside the gene matches. CDR3 protein: CASSNPAQGVYEQYF. The CDR3 region has the DNA TGCGCCAGCAGCAATCCGGCGCAGGGGGTGTACGAGCAGTACTTC. Combining the CDR3 with reference TRBV5-1 and TRBJ2-7 gives the whole variable domain KAGVTQTPRYLIKTRGQQVTLSCSPISGHRSVSWYQQTPGQGLQFLFEYFSETQRNKGNFPGRFSGRQFSNSRSEMNVSTLELGDSALYLCASSNPAQGVYEQYFGPGTRLTVT.

The chain joins TRBV13 to TRBJ2-1; 10 nucleotides align to TRBD2. Germline V gives CDR1 PRHDT, CDR2 FYEKMQ (reference sequence). Trimming at V came to 8 bases and at J to 6 bases, leaving 16 bases not matched to a gene. The CDR3 consists of 17 residues. CDR3 DNA: TGTGCCAGCGCTAGGGGGGGACTAGCGTTTTCGGTCAATGAGCAGTTCTTC. The encoded protein is CASARGGLAFSVNEQFF.

This sequence joins TRBV29-1 and TRBJ2-5; D gene uncertain. CDR3 length: 11 residues. Germline-derived CDR1 and CDR2 are SQVTM and ANQGSEA. Trimming pared 5 bases from V and 5 bases from J, leaving 9 bases between. CDR3 nucleotide sequence: TGCAGCGTTCGGAATATGGAGACCCAGTACTTC. Amino acids: CSVRNMETQYF.

The V gene is TRBV4-1, the J gene TRBJ1-2, with 7 positions matching TRBD1. The CDR3 has 13 residues. J was trimmed by 8 bases and V by 4 bases; bases with no gene match: 7. The germline V gene has CDR1 MGHRA and CDR2 YSYEKL. As DNA, the CDR3 is TGCGCCAGCAGCCCAGACAGGGCCGGGGGCTACACCTTC. This translates into CASSPDRAGGYTF.

In its sample, this clone was seen a few times. The chain has TRBV19 and TRBJ2-1, with TRBD2 matching over 14 bases. J was trimmed by 9 bases and V by 7 bases; bases with no gene match: 11. Germline-derived CDR1 and CDR2 are LNHDA and SQIVND (reference sequence). The CDR3 extends over 16 amino acids. CDR3 DNA: TGTGCCAGTACCCTGGGTGGGACTAGCGGGAGCAGTGAGCAGTTCTTC. This translates into CASTLGGTSGSSEQFF.

As for this clone: Other DNA sequences from this sample encode an identical CDR3 as well. The chain recombines TRBV6-1 with TRBJ1-5, with a tentative D call TRBD1 (5 bases). The CDR3 runs to 15 residues. The germline gives CDR1 MNHNS, CDR2 SASEGT. The V end lost 1 base, the J end lost 1 base, and 8 bases lay between the germline ends. This CDR3 is CASSEEGLSNQPQHF. CDR3 DNA: TGTGCCAGCAGTGAAGAGGGGCTGAGCAATCAGCCCCAGCATTTT.

The gene calls are TRBV6-5 and TRBJ1-4; 9 bases fit TRBD1. The CDR3 has 14 amino acids. Germline V lookup: CDR1 MNHEY, CDR2 SVGAGI. The V gene end was trimmed by 5 bases and the J gene end by 8 bases; junction bases not matched to a gene: 6. CDR3 coding DNA: TGTGCCAGCAGTCGGGACAGGGTCTGGGAAAAACTGTTTTTT. This codes for CASSRDRVWEKLFF.

This clone showed up just a few times. The rearrangement uses TRBV29-1 and TRBJ1-2, with 8 positions matching TRBD1. CDR1 SQVTM and CDR2 ANQGSEA come from the germline V gene. Trimming cost V 6 bases and J 4 bases; bases outside gene matches: 4. This CDR3 comprises 12 residues. DNA of the CDR3: TGCAGCGTCAGAACAGGGGGCTATGGCTACACCTTC. This gives the protein CSVRTGGYGYTF.

This clone appeared a few times. The gene calls are TRBV11-3 and TRBJ2-3; 10 bases match TRBD1. CDR3 length: 16 residues. Germline CDR1 and CDR2: SGHNT and YENEEA. J lost 2 bases, V lost 1 base, and 3 bases had no gene match. CDR3 residues: CASSLGGQGSTDTQYF. The CDR3 nucleotides are TGTGCCAGCAGCTTAGGGGGACAGGGGTCCACAGATACGCAGTATTTT. Full variable domain (rest looked up from reference TRBV11-3 and TRBJ2-3): EAGVVQSPRYKIIEKKQPVAFWCNPISGHNTLYWYLQNLGQGPELLIRYENEEAVDDSQLPKDRFSAERLKGVDSTLKIQPAELGDSAVYLCASSLGGQGSTDTQYFGPGTRLTVL.

This rearrangement joins TRBV5-1 to TRBJ2-5; D might be TRBD2 (6 bases). Germline lookup yields CDR1 SGHRS and CDR2 YFSETQ. The CDR3 loop spans 15 amino acids. Trimming left V 0 bases short and J 3 bases short, with 12 bases between. As DNA, the CDR3 is TGCGCCAGCAGCTTGGCCGGCGGGAACGAAGAGACCCAGTACTTC. Its translation is CASSLAGGNEETQYF.

The chain carries TRBV6-5 and TRBJ1-5, with 7 bases lining up with TRBD1. J lost 3 bases, V lost 4 bases, and 6 bases had no gene match. This CDR3 contains 15 residues. Germline CDR1 is MNHEY and CDR2 is SVGAGI. CDR3 region: CASSSRQGNNQPQHF. CDR3 DNA sequence: TGTGCCAGCAGTTCCCGACAGGGAAACAATCAGCCCCAGCATTTT.

CDR3 loop: CASSQDVSPFGTEQYF. In nucleotides, the CDR3 is TGCGCCAGCAGCCAAGATGTTAGCCCCTTTGGAACCGAGCAGTACTTC. The V and J genes are TRBV4-1 and TRBJ2-7; D gene uncertain. Germline CDR1 is MGHRA and CDR2 is YSYEKL. V shed 0 bases and J shed 6 bases, with 18 bases lying between them. The CDR3 runs to 16 residues.

The chain joins TRBV10-2 to TRBJ1-2, with D possibly being TRBD1 (5 bases). CDR1 and CDR2 (germline): WSHSY, SAAADI. V was pared by 0 bases and J by 5 bases, with 16 bases between. The CDR3 totals 16 residues. The CDR3 DNA is TGCGCCAGCAGTGAGTCGTCAGGGTTTGTGGTTTATGGCTACACCTTC. It yields the protein CASSESSGFVVYGYTF.